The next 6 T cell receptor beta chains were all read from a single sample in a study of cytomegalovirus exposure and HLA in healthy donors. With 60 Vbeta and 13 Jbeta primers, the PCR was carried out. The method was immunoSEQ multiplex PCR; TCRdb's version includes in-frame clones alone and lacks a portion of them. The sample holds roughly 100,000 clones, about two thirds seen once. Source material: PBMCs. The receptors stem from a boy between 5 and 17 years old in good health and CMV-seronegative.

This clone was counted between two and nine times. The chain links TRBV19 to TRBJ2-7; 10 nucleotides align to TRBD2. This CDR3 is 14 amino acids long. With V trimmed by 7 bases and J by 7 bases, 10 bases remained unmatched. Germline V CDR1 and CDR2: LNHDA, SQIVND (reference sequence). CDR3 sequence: CASMTASGSREQYF. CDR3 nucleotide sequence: TGTGCCAGTATGACGGCTAGCGGGAGTCGGGAGCAGTACTTC.

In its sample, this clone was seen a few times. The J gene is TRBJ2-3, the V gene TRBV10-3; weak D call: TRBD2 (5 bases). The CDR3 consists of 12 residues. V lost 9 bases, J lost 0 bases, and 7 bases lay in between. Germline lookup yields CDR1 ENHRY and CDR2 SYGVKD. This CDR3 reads CAMRGSTDTQYF. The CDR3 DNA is TGTGCCATGAGAGGGAGCACAGATACGCAGTATTTT.

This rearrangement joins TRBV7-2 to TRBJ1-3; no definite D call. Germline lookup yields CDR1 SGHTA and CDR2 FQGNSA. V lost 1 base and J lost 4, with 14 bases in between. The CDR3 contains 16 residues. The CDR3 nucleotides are TGTGCCAGCAGCTTAGTCGGGAAGCCGTACGGAAACACCATATATTTT. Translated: CASSLVGKPYGNTIYF.

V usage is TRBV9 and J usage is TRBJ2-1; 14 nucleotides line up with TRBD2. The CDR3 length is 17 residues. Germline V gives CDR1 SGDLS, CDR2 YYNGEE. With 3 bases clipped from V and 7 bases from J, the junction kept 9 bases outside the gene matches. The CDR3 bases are TGTGCCAGCAGCGGCGGGACTAGCGGGAGTTTCTATAATGAGCAGTTCTTC. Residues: CASSGGTSGSFYNEQFF.

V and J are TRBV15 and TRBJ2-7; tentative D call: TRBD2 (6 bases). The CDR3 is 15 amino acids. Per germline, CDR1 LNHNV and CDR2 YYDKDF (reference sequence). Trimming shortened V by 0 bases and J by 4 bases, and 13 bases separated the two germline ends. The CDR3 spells CATSRDPGSVYEQYF. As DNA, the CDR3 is TGTGCCACCAGCAGAGATCCCGGGAGCGTTTACGAGCAGTACTTC.

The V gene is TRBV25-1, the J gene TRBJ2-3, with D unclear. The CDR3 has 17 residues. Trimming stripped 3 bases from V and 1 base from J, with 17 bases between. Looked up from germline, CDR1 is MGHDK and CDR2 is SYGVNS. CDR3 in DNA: TGTGCCAGCAGTGAGACCCCGATGGCGGAGCGCACAGATACGCAGTATTTT. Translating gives CASSETPMAERTDTQYF.